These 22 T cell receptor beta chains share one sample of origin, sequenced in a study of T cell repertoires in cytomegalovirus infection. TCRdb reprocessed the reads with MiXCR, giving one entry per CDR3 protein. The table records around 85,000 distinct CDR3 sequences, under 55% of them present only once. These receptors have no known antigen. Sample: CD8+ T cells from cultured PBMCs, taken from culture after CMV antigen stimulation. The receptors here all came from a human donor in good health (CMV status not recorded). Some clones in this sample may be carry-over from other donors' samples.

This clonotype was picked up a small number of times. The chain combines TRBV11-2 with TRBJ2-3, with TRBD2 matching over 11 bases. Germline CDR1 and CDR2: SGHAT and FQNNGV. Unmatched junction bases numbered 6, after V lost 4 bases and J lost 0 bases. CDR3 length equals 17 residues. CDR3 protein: CASSYPSGGPSTDTQYF. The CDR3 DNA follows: TGTGCCAGCAGCTATCCTAGCGGGGGGCCTAGCACAGATACGCAGTATTTT.

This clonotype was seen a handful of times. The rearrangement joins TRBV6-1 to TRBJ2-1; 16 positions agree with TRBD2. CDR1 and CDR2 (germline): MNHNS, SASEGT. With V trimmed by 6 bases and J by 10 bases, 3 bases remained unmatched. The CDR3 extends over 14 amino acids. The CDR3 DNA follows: TGTGCCAGCAGGGGGACTAGCGGGAGGGGGGAGCAGTTCTTC. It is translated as CASRGTSGRGEQFF.

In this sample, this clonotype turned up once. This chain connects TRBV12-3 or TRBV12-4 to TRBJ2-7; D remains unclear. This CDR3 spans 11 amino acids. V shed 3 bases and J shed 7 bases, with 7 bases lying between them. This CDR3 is CASSFTREQYF. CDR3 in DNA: TGTGCCAGCAGTTTCACGAGGGAGCAGTACTTC.

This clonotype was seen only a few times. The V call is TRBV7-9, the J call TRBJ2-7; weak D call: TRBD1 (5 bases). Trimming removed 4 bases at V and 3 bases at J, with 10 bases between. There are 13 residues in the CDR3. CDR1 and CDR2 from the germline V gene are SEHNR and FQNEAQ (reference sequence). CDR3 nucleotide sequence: TGTGCCAGCAGCTCGAGACAGAGCTACGAGCAGTACTTC. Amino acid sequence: CASSSRQSYEQYF.

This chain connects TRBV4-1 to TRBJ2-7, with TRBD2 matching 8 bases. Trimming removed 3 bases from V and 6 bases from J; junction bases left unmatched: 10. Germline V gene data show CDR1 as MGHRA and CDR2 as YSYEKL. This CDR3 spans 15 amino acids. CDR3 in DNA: TGCGCCAGCAGCCACCTTAGCGGGGCCACTGTCGAGCAGTACTTC. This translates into CASSHLSGATVEQYF.

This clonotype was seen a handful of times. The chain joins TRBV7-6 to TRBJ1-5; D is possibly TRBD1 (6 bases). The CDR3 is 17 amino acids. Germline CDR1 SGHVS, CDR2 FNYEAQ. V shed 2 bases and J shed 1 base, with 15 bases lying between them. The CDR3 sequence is CASSLSVGAGSNQPQHF. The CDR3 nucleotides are TGTGCCAGCAGCTTAAGTGTGGGGGCAGGAAGCAATCAGCCCCAGCATTTT.

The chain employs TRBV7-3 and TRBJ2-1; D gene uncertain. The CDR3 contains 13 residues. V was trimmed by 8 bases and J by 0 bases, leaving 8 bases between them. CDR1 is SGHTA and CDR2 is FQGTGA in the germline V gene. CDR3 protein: CASSLNSYNEQFF. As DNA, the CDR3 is TGTGCCAGCTCTCTAAACTCCTACAATGAGCAGTTCTTC.

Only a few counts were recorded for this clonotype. CDR3 in amino acids: CASGLGQSSYNEQFF. For the CDR3, the DNA is TGTGCCAGCGGACTGGGACAGAGCTCCTACAATGAGCAGTTCTTC. The V and J genes are TRBV7-8 and TRBJ2-1; 7 bases align to TRBD1. V dropped 8 bases and J dropped 0; count of bases not matched to a gene: 7. Per germline, CDR1 SGHVS and CDR2 FQNEAQ. The CDR3 covers 15 residues. Combining the CDR3 with reference TRBV7-8 and TRBJ2-1 gives the whole variable domain GAGVSQSPRYKVAKRGQDVALRCDPISGHVSLFWYQQALGQGPEFLTYFQNEAQLDKSGLPSDRFFAERPEGSVSTLKIQRTQQEDSAVYLCASGLGQSSYNEQFFGPGTRLTVL.

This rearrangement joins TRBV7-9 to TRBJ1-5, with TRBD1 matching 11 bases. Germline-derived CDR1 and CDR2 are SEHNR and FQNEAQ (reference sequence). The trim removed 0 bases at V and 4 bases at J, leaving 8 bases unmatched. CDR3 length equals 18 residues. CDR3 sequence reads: CASSLAKPGQGGNQPQHF. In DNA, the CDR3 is TGTGCCAGCAGCTTAGCGAAACCGGGACAGGGGGGGAATCAGCCCCAGCATTTT.

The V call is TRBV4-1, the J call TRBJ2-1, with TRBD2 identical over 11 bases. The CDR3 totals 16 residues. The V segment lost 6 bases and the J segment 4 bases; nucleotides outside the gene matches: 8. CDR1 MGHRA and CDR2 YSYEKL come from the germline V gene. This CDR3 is CASRDATSGVYNEQFF. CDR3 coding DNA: TGCGCCAGCAGGGACGCGACTAGCGGGGTTTACAATGAGCAGTTCTTC.

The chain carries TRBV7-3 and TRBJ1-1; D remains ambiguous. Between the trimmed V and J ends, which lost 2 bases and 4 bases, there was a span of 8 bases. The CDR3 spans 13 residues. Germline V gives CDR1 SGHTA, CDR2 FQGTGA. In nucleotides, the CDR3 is TGTGCCAGCAGCTTACGGGGAGTCACTGAAGCTTTCTTT. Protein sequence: CASSLRGVTEAFF.

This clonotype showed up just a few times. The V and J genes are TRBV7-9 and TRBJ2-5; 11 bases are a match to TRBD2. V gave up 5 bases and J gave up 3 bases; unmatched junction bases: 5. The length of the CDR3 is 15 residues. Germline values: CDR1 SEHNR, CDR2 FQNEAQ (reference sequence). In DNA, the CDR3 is TGTGCCAGCAGCACGACTAGCGGGGTCAAAGAGACCCAGTACTTC. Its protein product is CASSTTSGVKETQYF. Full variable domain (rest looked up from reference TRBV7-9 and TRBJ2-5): DTGVSQNPRHKITKRGQNVTFRCDPISEHNRLYWYRQTLGQGPEFLTYFQNEAQLEKSRLLSDRFSAERPKGSFSTLEIQRTEQGDSAMYLCASSTTSGVKETQYFGPGTRLLVL.

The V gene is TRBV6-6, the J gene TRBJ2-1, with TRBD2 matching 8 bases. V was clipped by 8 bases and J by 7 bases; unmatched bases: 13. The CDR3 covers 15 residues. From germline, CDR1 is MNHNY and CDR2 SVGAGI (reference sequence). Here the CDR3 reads CASGVGAGVGNEQFF. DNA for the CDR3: TGTGCCAGCGGCGTGGGAGCGGGGGTGGGGAATGAGCAGTTCTTC.

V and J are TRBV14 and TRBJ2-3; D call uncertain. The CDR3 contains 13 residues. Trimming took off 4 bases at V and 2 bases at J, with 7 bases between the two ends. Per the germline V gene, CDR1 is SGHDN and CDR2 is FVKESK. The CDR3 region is CASSLKFTDTQYF. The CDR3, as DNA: TGTGCCAGCAGCCTTAAATTCACAGATACGCAGTATTTT.

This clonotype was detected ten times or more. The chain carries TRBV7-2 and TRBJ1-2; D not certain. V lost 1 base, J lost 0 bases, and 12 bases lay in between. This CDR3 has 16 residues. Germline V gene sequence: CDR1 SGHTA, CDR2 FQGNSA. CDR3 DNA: TGTGCCAGCAGCTTAGTGCGGTGGAATGCTAACTATGGCTACACCTTC. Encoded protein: CASSLVRWNANYGYTF.

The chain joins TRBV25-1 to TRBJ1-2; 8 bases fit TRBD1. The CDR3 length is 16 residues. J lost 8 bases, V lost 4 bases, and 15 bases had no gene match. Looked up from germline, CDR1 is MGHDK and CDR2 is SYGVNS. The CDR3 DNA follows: TGTGCCAGCAGTGGATGGGAGACAGGGGAAGCTGGAGGCTACACCTTC. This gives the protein CASSGWETGEAGGYTF.

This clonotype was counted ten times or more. The CDR3 DNA reads as TGTGCCAGCAGCGGAGGGACAGGGTCTGAAAAACTGTTTTTT. Its protein is CASSGGTGSEKLFF. J is TRBJ1-4 and V is TRBV7-8; TRBD1 matches 9 bases. V shed 5 bases, J shed 7 bases, and the junction held 5 bases outside the gene matches. The germline gives CDR1 SGHVS, CDR2 FQNEAQ. CDR3 length: 14 amino acids.

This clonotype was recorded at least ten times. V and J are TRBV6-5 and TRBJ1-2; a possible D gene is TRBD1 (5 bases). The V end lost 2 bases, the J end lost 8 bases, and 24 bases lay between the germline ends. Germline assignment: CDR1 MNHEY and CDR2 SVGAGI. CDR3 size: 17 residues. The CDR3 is CASSYLYPDRDREGYTF. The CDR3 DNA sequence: TGTGCCAGCAGTTACCTCTACCCAGATAGGGACCGTGAGGGCTACACCTTC.

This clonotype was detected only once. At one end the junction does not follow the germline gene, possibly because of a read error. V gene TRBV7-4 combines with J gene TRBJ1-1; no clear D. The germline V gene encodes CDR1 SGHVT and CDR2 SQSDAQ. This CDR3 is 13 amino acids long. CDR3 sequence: CASSLTQNTVAFF. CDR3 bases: TGTGCCAGCAGCTTAACACAGAACACTGTAGCTTTCTTT. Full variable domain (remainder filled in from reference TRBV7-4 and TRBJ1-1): GAGVSQSPRYKVAKRGRDVALRCDSISGHVTLYWYRQTLGQGSEVLTYSQSDAQRDKSGRPSGRFSAERPERSVSTLKIQRTEQGDSAVYLCASSLTQNTVAFFGQGTRLTVV.

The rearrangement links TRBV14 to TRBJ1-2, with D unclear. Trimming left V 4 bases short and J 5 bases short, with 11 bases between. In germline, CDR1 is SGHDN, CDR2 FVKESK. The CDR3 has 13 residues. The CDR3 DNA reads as TGTGCCAGCAGCCCCACGAGCTTTTATGGCTACACCTTC. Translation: CASSPTSFYGYTF.

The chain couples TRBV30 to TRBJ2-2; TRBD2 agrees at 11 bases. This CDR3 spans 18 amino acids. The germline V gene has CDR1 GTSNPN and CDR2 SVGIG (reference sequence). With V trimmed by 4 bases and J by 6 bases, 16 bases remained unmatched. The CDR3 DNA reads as TGTGCCTGGATGGGTTTCACTAGCGGGAGCGTAGGAGCCGGGGAGCTGTTTTTT. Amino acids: CAWMGFTSGSVGAGELFF.

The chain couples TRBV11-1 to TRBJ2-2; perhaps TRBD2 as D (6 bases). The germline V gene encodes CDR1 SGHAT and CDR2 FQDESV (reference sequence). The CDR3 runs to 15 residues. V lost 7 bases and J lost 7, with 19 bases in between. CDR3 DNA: TGTGCCAGCACCGACCGGGCTAGCGTTGGCGGGGAGCTGTTTTTT. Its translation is CASTDRASVGGELFF.